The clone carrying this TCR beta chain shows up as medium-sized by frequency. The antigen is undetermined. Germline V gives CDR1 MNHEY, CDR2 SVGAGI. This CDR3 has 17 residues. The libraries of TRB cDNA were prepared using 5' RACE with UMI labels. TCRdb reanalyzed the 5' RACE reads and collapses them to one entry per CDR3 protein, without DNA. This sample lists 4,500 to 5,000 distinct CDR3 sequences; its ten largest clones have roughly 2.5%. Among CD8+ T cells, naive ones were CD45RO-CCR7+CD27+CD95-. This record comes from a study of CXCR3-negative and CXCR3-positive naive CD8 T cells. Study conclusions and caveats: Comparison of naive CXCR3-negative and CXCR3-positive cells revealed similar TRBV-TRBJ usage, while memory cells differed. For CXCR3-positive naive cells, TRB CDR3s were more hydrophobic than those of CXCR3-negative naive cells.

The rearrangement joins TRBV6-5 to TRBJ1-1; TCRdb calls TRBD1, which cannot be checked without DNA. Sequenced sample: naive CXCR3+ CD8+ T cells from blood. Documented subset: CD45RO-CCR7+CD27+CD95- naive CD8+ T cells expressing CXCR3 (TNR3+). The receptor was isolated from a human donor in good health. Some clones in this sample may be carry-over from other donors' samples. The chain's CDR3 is CASSFVRPGALNTEAFF.